This T cell receptor (beta chain) was sequenced in a study of control samples from healthy donors and cancer patients. This CDR3 has 15 residues. CDR1 is MDHEN and CDR2 is SYDVKM in the germline V gene. V dropped 6 bases and J dropped 2 bases, with 14 bases sitting between them. Profiled with immunoSEQ multiplex PCR; TCRdb holds only in-frame clones, not every one. The table lists over 100,000 clones, around 90% of them singletons. This receptor was identified in a man younger than 30 in good health. Specimen: blood. The chain is built from TRBV28 and TRBJ1-5; D unclear. CDR3 DNA sequence: TGTGCCAGCAGGAGACTTTTTTCCCGCAATCAGCCCCAGCATTTT. Translated: CASRRLFSRNQPQHF.